The present TCR beta chain was sequenced within a study of T cell responses to AZD1222 COVID-19 vaccine. Trimming at V came to 7 bases and at J to 2 bases, leaving 10 bases not matched to a gene. The CDR3 is 15 amino acids. Germline V CDR1 and CDR2: MDHEN, SYDVKM. TCRdb's table, derived via immunoSEQ multiplex PCR, lists solely in-frame clones and lacks some. The sample records under 150,000 clones, 90% being singletons. This clonotype was obtained from an adult who received the AZD1222 COVID-19 vaccine. Sequencing was performed on peripheral blood, taken 28 days after the second AZD1222 dose. The chain joins TRBV28 to TRBJ1-2; TRBD1 aligns across 7 bases. CDR3 amino acids: CASTPVSGQNYGYTF. As DNA, the CDR3 is TGTGCCAGCACCCCCGTATCGGGACAGAACTATGGCTACACCTTC.